This T cell receptor (beta chain) was obtained from a study of T cells after posttransplantation cyclophosphamide. This clone was counted at least ten times. Libraries were prepared by immunoSEQ multiplex PCR; TCRdb keeps only in-frame clonotypes and omits some of them. Sampling found roughly 6,800 clones, none seen once. Cyclophosphamide on days +3 and +4 followed busulfan-fludarabine conditioning and a marrow graft. The V and J ends lost 7 bases and 0 bases respectively, with 9 bases between them. Per germline, CDR1 WSHSY and CDR2 SAAADI. The CDR3 has 13 amino acids. The source of this sequence is a female patient in her fifties who received an allogeneic stem cell transplant from a related donor, was CMV-positive, and had no GVHD. Some T cells may have come from the graft donor. The J gene is TRBJ1-1, the V gene TRBV10-2; D is possibly TRBD1 (5 bases). The sample in question was PBMCs, obtained after allogeneic stem cell transplant with posttransplant cyclophosphamide. CDR3 sequence: CASIRGMNTEAFF. The CDR3 nucleotides read TGCGCCAGCATCCGGGGGATGAACACTGAAGCTTTCTTT.